Sequencing of this T cell receptor beta chain was carried out in a study of blood T cell repertoires in COVID-19. Study context: From T cells, B-cell-depleted T cells, or PBMCs came the material, which was cDNA or gDNA.

V was clipped by 1 base and J by 5 bases, with 15 bases between them. This CDR3 comprises 16 residues. Germline CDR1 SEHNR, CDR2 FQNEAQ (reference sequence). The repertoire was sequenced with immunoSEQ multiplex PCR; TCRdb's copy has only in-frame clones and lacks some. The sample has approximately 170,000 clones, around 91% seen once; the top ten hold approximately 0.8%. Sequences were obtained from PBMCs or T cells enriched from blood (not recorded which). This TCR was recovered from a woman younger than 30 who had recovered from COVID-19. The genes are TRBV7-9 and TRBJ1-5; no clear D gene. The CDR3 DNA follows: TGTGCCAGCAGCTTAGGGTCGGTCGGTGAAGATCAGCCCCAGCATTTT. Translated, it gives CASSLGSVGEDQPQHF.